This T cell receptor beta chain emerged from a study of blood T cell repertoires in COVID-19. Across the study: Acute and convalescent COVID-19 samples came from the United States, Italy and Spain. From T cells, B-cell-depleted T cells, or PBMCs came the material, which was cDNA or gDNA.

CDR1 and CDR2 (germline): MGHRA, YSYEKL. The V and J ends lost 4 bases and 7 bases, in that order; junction bases with no gene match: 9. The CDR3 length is 15 residues. In the original workflow: Reference gene primer amplification in the assay estimated nucleated cell counts. The data were produced by immunoSEQ multiplex PCR, yet TCRdb's version contains in-frame clones alone and is incomplete. From that table come the V and J calls and clone size; the DNA was used to work out D and trimming. The data hold 110,000 to 150,000 clones, with 60% to 85% observed a single time. The J gene is TRBJ2-7, the V gene TRBV4-1; 11 nucleotides match TRBD1. This clonotype originated in a woman between 55 and 75 years old with acute or convalescent COVID-19. The sample was peripheral blood. The CDR3 sequence is CASSPGQGAMREQYF. CDR3 nucleotides: TGCGCCAGCAGCCCAGGACAGGGGGCCATGAGGGAGCAGTACTTC.